Following are 26 T cell receptor beta chains from one sample sequenced in a study of T cell repertoires in cytomegalovirus infection. TCRdb analysed the reads with MiXCR anew, one entry per CDR3 protein. The data hold 400,000 to 550,000 distinct CDR3 sequences, with about 11% observed a single time. The sample was PBMCs. The receptors derive from a human donor in good health (CMV status not recorded). Some clones in this sample may be carry-over from other donors' samples.

The sample holds a few counts of this clonotype. This chain joins TRBV6-1 and TRBJ1-4, with 9 bases matching TRBD1. The V and J ends lost 7 bases and 8 bases, in that order; junction bases with no gene match: 8. This CDR3 has 14 residues. CDR1 is MNHNS and CDR2 is SASEGT in the germline V gene. DNA for the CDR3: TGTGCCAGCACCTCCCGGGACAGGGTCGAAAAACTGTTTTTT. It is translated as CASTSRDRVEKLFF.

This clonotype was detected many times. The chain recombines TRBV6-1 with TRBJ1-1; no firm D call. The CDR3 extends over 11 amino acids. V shed 7 bases and J shed 6 bases, with 9 bases lying between them. Germline V gene data show CDR1 as MNHNS and CDR2 as SASEGT. CDR3 protein: CASTLYPEAFF. CDR3 sequence (DNA): TGTGCCAGCACCCTGTACCCTGAAGCTTTCTTT.

The table lists this clonotype with many counts. The chain combines TRBV7-2 with TRBJ2-7; the D is unclear. This CDR3 contains 13 residues. The germline CDR1 and CDR2 sequences are SGHTA and FQGNSA. Trimming removed 4 bases at V and 5 bases at J, with 12 bases between. The CDR3 DNA reads as TGTGCCAGCAGCTACCTCCCCGGCGACGAGCAGTACTTC. This encodes CASSYLPGDEQYF.

The chain employs TRBV27 and TRBJ2-1; 9 nucleotides agree with TRBD2. V was pared by 5 bases and J by 1 base, with 12 bases of the junction left unmatched. Germline V gives CDR1 MNHEY, CDR2 SMNVEV (reference sequence). The CDR3 loop spans 18 amino acids. The CDR3 spells CASSPPPRLAVSYNEQFF. The DNA for the CDR3 is TGTGCCAGCAGTCCCCCCCCCAGACTAGCGGTTTCCTACAATGAGCAGTTCTTC.

This clonotype was observed a few times. The chain carries TRBV29-1 and TRBJ1-1, with D hard to call. Germline V CDR1 and CDR2: SQVTM, ANQGSEA. The V gene lost 4 bases and the J gene lost 3 bases, with 12 bases spanning the gap. CDR3 length: 13 residues. This chain's CDR3 is CSVAARVDTEAFF. CDR3 in DNA: TGCAGCGTTGCAGCCCGGGTGGACACTGAAGCTTTCTTT.

The chain links TRBV5-1 to TRBJ1-2, with 9 positions matching TRBD1. This CDR3 region has 15 residues. The trim removed 0 bases at V and 8 bases at J, leaving 8 bases unmatched. Per germline, CDR1 SGHRS and CDR2 YFSETQ. DNA for the CDR3: TGCGCCAGCAGCTTGGAACAGGGGGCCGGTGGCGGCTACACCTTC. The encoded protein is CASSLEQGAGGGYTF.

This clonotype is a singleton in its sample. The chain uses TRBV29-1 and TRBJ1-1; 7 bases match TRBD1. This CDR3 region has 12 residues. CDR1 is SQVTM, CDR2 ANQGSEA, per germline. Trimming cost V 7 bases and J 1 base; bases outside gene matches: 3. CDR3 nucleotide sequence: TGCAGCGCGGGACAGACGAACACTGAAGCTTTCTTT. Its protein is CSAGQTNTEAFF. The whole variable domain, filled in from reference TRBV29-1 and TRBJ1-1, reads SAVISQKPSRDICQRGTSLTIQCQVDSQVTMMFWYRQQPGQSLTLIATANQGSEATYESGFVIDKFPISRPNLTFSTLTVSNMSPEDSSIYLCSAGQTNTEAFFGQGTRLTVV.

V gene TRBV5-1 combines with J gene TRBJ2-2; the D is unclear. The germline gives CDR1 SGHRS, CDR2 YFSETQ. CDR3 length equals 16 residues. Trimming left V 0 bases short and J 6 bases short, with 15 bases between. The CDR3 region has the DNA TGCGCCAGCAGCTTGGTGGGTCCTACATCCGCCGGGGAGCTGTTTTTT. Translation gives CASSLVGPTSAGELFF.

V and J are TRBV5-6 and TRBJ1-1, with 7 nucleotides matching TRBD1. V shed 4 bases and J 7 bases; nucleotides not matched to a gene: 10. The CDR3 is 14 residues long. Germline V gene lookup returns CDR1 SGHDT and CDR2 YYEEEE. CDR3: CASSLISGGFEAFF. CDR3 bases: TGTGCCAGCAGCCTAATTTCAGGGGGGTTTGAAGCTTTCTTT.

The V and J genes are TRBV29-1 and TRBJ2-3; D is undetermined. The germline gives CDR1 SQVTM, CDR2 ANQGSEA. V was shortened by 2 bases and J by 2 bases, with 8 bases between the two germline ends. This CDR3 is built from 13 residues. In nucleotides, the CDR3 is TGCAGCGTTGAAAGGGCGCCCACAGATACGCAGTATTTT. Residues: CSVERAPTDTQYF.

CDR3 protein: CSATPLRNEQFF. The CDR3 DNA is TGCAGTGCTACCCCCCTAAGGAATGAGCAGTTCTTC. This chain links TRBV20-1 with TRBJ2-1; D gene ambiguous. In germline, CDR1 is DFQATT, CDR2 SNEGSKA (reference sequence). This CDR3 contains 12 residues. The V gene lost 4 bases and the J gene lost 7 bases, with 11 bases spanning the gap.

In this sample, this clonotype turned up many times. The chain links TRBV2 to TRBJ2-3; 7 bases are a match to TRBD2. This CDR3 spans 17 amino acids. Per the germline V gene, CDR1 is SNHLY and CDR2 is FYNNEI. J was trimmed by 1 base and V by 10 bases; bases with no gene match: 17. CDR3 sequence reads: CANQRDRRVAGTDTQYF. The CDR3 nucleotides are TGTGCCAACCAGCGGGACCGTCGGGTAGCGGGCACAGATACGCAGTATTTT.

This clonotype was recorded many times. The J gene is TRBJ2-5, the V gene TRBV28; D unclear. The germline V gene encodes CDR1 MDHEN and CDR2 SYDVKM. This CDR3 has 14 amino acids. V was trimmed by 2 bases and J by 1 base, leaving 8 bases between them. The CDR3 sequence is CASSLGSLQETQYF. The DNA for the CDR3 is TGTGCCAGCAGTTTAGGATCTCTCCAAGAGACCCAGTACTTC.

This clonotype was recorded at least ten times. The chain has TRBV7-9 and TRBJ2-7; D perhaps matches TRBD1 (5 bases). CDR1 is SEHNR, CDR2 FQNEAQ, per germline (reference sequence). This CDR3 is 14 amino acids long. Trimming cost V 5 bases and J 0 bases, with 11 bases left between them. CDR3 DNA sequence: TGTGCCAGCAGCCGACAGCAGAGCTCCTACGAGCAGTACTTC. Translating gives CASSRQQSSYEQYF.

The chain joins TRBV20-1 to TRBJ1-2; 9 bases match TRBD1. This CDR3 contains 13 residues. Trimming removed 3 bases from V and 2 bases from J; junction bases left unmatched: 1. CDR1 and CDR2 from the germline V gene are DFQATT and SNEGSKA (reference sequence). CDR3 loop: CSARGTGNYGYTF. CDR3 coding DNA: TGCAGTGCTAGGGGGACAGGGAACTATGGCTACACCTTC.

This clonotype was seen many times. The J gene is TRBJ1-1, the V gene TRBV19; D unresolved. CDR1 is LNHDA and CDR2 is SQIVND in the germline V gene (reference sequence). This CDR3 spans 12 amino acids. V was cut by 1 base and J by 9 bases, with 9 bases left in between. The CDR3 DNA is TGTGCCAGTAGTATAGCAAGTGGGAAAGCTTTCTTT. Translated, it gives CASSIASGKAFF. The whole variable domain, filled in from reference TRBV19 and TRBJ1-1, reads DGGITQSPKYLFRKEGQNVTLSCEQNLNHDAMYWYRQDPGQGLRLIYYSQIVNDFQKGDIAEGYSVSREKKESFPLTVTSAQKNPTAFYLCASSIASGKAFFGQGTRLTVV.

Ten or more counts support this clonotype. CDR3 sequence: CASSPRLAGEVSGANVLTF. CDR3 coding DNA: TGTGCCAGCAGCCCACGCTTAGCGGGGGAAGTCTCTGGGGCCAACGTCCTGACTTTC. The chain uses TRBV3-1 and TRBJ2-6; 9 positions match TRBD2. Germline V lookup: CDR1 LGHDT, CDR2 YNNKEL (reference sequence). V dropped 4 bases and J dropped 0; count of bases not matched to a gene: 10. The CDR3 runs to 19 residues.

The chain couples TRBV20-1 to TRBJ2-1, with D unresolved. Trimming pared 0 bases from V and 0 bases from J, leaving 12 bases between. The CDR3 loop spans 16 amino acids. In germline, CDR1 is DFQATT, CDR2 SNEGSKA (reference sequence). The CDR3 DNA reads TGCAGTGCTAGAGATACCCTAGGTAGCTCCTACAATGAGCAGTTCTTC. This translates into CSARDTLGSSYNEQFF.

The gene calls are TRBV5-4 and TRBJ1-1; 7 bases agree with TRBD1. The CDR3 consists of 16 residues. CDR1 and CDR2 from the germline V gene are SGHNT and YYREEE (reference sequence). The V segment lost 5 bases and the J segment 1 base; nucleotides outside the gene matches: 11. The CDR3 DNA follows: TGTGCCAGCAGACCTCCCGGACAGGCGGCGAACACTGAAGCTTTCTTT. Protein product: CASRPPGQAANTEAFF.

V usage is TRBV6-1 and J usage is TRBJ2-3; TRBD2 agrees at 10 bases. This CDR3 has 15 residues. Trimming removed 4 bases from V and 4 bases from J; junction bases left unmatched: 5. Germline CDR1 MNHNS, CDR2 SASEGT. CDR3 region: CASSAKRGGPDTQYF. The CDR3 DNA is TGTGCCAGCAGTGCCAAGCGGGGGGGACCAGATACGCAGTATTTT.

This rearrangement joins TRBV9 to TRBJ2-7, with D perhaps being TRBD1 or TRBD2 (5 bases each). Germline V gene sequence: CDR1 SGDLS, CDR2 YYNGEE. This CDR3 comprises 11 residues. V lost 4 bases and J 8 bases, leaving 10 bases between the germline ends. CDR3 nucleotide sequence: TGTGCCAGCAGCCCCGGGACGCAGCAGTACTTC. It encodes CASSPGTQQYF.

This clonotype was detected many times. This sequence joins TRBV20-1 and TRBJ1-5; D gene ambiguous. The V and J ends lost 3 bases and 1 base respectively, with 13 bases between them. This CDR3 is 15 amino acids long. From germline, CDR1 is DFQATT and CDR2 SNEGSKA (reference sequence). The CDR3, as DNA: TGCAGTGCTAGTCGTGGGGAAATCAGCAATCAGCCCCAGCATTTT. The encoded protein is CSASRGEISNQPQHF.

This clonotype was observed many times. It is unclear where the CDR3 begins or ends on the DNA, so no DNA is shown, and the CDR3 is as TCRdb lists it. V is TRBV10-3 and J is TRBJ2-5; TRBD2 is the table's D call and was not checked against the DNA. Inclusive of both ends, the CDR3 amounts to 17 amino acids. Germline lookup yields CDR1 ENHRY and CDR2 SYGVKD. CDR3 in amino acids: CAISTSGTSGGEETQYF.

In its sample, this clonotype was seen many times. The chain recombines TRBV28 with TRBJ1-5, with unresolved D. This CDR3 contains 14 residues. Trimming shortened V by 4 bases and J by 1 base, and 8 bases separated the two germline ends. Germline lookup yields CDR1 MDHEN and CDR2 SYDVKM. CDR3 in DNA: TGTGCCAGCAGTTCGCCCAGGAGCAATCAGCCCCAGCATTTT. Residues: CASSSPRSNQPQHF.

This clonotype was counted ten times or more. The chain combines TRBV12-3 or TRBV12-4 with TRBJ2-7; possible D gene TRBD1, 5 bases. The CDR3 totals 14 residues. The V end was cut by 5 bases, the J end by 2 bases, with 13 bases between. CDR3 in amino acids: CASSQGLKAYEQYF. The CDR3 nucleotides read TGTGCCAGCAGTCAGGGCCTTAAGGCCTACGAGCAGTACTTC.

In its sample, this clonotype was seen a few times. For the CDR3, the DNA is TGTGCCAGCAGTGAACTAGCAATAGACATTCAGTACTTC. This codes for CASSELAIDIQYF. The chain uses TRBV6-1 and TRBJ2-4; a possible D gene is TRBD2 (5 bases). The CDR3 runs 13 residues. CDR1 is MNHNS and CDR2 is SASEGT in the germline V gene. Between the trimmed V and J ends, which lost 2 bases and 8 bases, there was a span of 10 bases.